The rows below give T cell receptor beta chains drawn from one sample of a study of graft-versus-host responses after intestinal transplantation. The protocol was immunoSEQ multiplex PCR, while the TCRdb copy is restricted to in-frame clones and leaves out a portion. The repertoire holds around 16,000 clones, roughly 80% seen once, with roughly 7.8% in the top ten. Sequenced material: ileum tissue, taken approximately 450 days after intestinal transplant. Source of these receptors: a human patient who received an intestinal transplant, so some T cells may come from the graft donor. CDR3s include the opening cysteine and the closing phenylalanine or tryptophan. The order of the fields is CDR3 protein, CDR3 DNA, V gene, J gene, D gene, clone size. A D gene is named only where the DNA matches it firmly. Some rows have no size entry. The others give once, few or many, or a class for an expanded clone.

CDR3 protein: CAISATGSYNEQFF
CDR3 DNA: TGTGCCATCAGTGCCACGGGCTCCTACAATGAGCAGTTCTTC
V gene: TRBV10-3
J gene: TRBJ2-1
D gene: .
clone size: .

CDR3 protein: CASSQSRGSSYNEQFF
CDR3 DNA: TGCGCCAGCAGTCAATCCCGGGGGTCCTCCTACAATGAGCAGTTCTTC
V gene: TRBV23-1
J gene: TRBJ2-1
D gene: .
clone size: .

CDR3 protein: CASSQSGYGYTF
CDR3 DNA: TGCGCCAGCAGTCAATCGGGCTATGGCTACACCTTC
V gene: TRBV5-1
J gene: TRBJ1-2
D gene: .
clone size: .

CDR3 protein: CASSWGQANTEAFF
CDR3 DNA: TGCGCCAGCAGCTGGGGGCAGGCGAACACTGAAGCTTTCTTT
V gene: TRBV5-1
J gene: TRBJ1-1
D gene: .
clone size: .

CDR3 protein: CASSWEGTDTQYF
CDR3 DNA: TGTGCCAGCAGCTGGGAAGGCACAGATACGCAGTATTTT
V gene: TRBV5-6
J gene: TRBJ2-3
D gene: .
clone size: few

CDR3 protein: CASSQDGPGENTGELFF
CDR3 DNA: TGCGCCAGCAGCCAAGACGGTCCAGGGGAGAACACCGGGGAGCTGTTTTTT
V gene: TRBV4-1
J gene: TRBJ2-2
D gene: .
clone size: .

CDR3 protein: CASSSGQMNSPLHF
CDR3 DNA: TGTGCCAGCAGTTCTGGACAGATGAATTCACCCCTCCACTTT
V gene: TRBV5-6
J gene: TRBJ1-6
D gene: .
clone size: .

CDR3 protein: CASSLAYRTEAFF
CDR3 DNA: TGTGCCAGCAGCTTGGCCTATCGAACTGAAGCTTTCTTT
V gene: TRBV5-4
J gene: TRBJ1-1
D gene: .
clone size: .

CDR3 protein: CATARRANEKLFF
CDR3 DNA: TGTGCCACCGCTCGTAGGGCTAATGAAAAACTGTTTTTT
V gene: TRBV15
J gene: TRBJ1-4
D gene: .
clone size: .

CDR3 protein: CASSLGLAGGLETQYF
CDR3 DNA: TGCGCCAGCAGCTTGGGACTAGCGGGGGGTCTGGAGACCCAGTACTTC
V gene: TRBV5-1
J gene: TRBJ2-5
D gene: TRBD2
clone size: .

CDR3 protein: CASSEDSVTGVRWDTQYF
CDR3 DNA: TGCGCCAGCAGTGAGGATTCGGTCACAGGGGTGAGGTGGGATACGCAGTATTTT
V gene: TRBV10-1
J gene: TRBJ2-3
D gene: TRBD1
clone size: .

CDR3 protein: CASATFGGEQYF
CDR3 DNA: TGTGCCAGCGCGACATTCGGGGGAGAGCAGTACTTC
V gene: TRBV13
J gene: TRBJ2-7
D gene: .
clone size: .

CDR3 protein: CSVDRPNTEAFF
CDR3 DNA: TGCAGCGTTGACAGGCCGAACACTGAAGCTTTCTTT
V gene: TRBV29-1
J gene: TRBJ1-1
D gene: .
clone size: .

CDR3 protein: CATRRALRVEQYF
CDR3 DNA: TGTGCCACCCGACGGGCCCTGAGAGTCGAGCAGTACTTC
V gene: TRBV7-9
J gene: TRBJ2-7
D gene: .
clone size: .

CDR3 protein: CASSLVSWDEQFF
CDR3 DNA: TGCGCCAGCAGCTTGGTGTCGTGGGATGAGCAGTTCTTC
V gene: TRBV5-1
J gene: TRBJ2-1
D gene: .
clone size: few

CDR3 protein: CASSVGSGGVDTQYF
CDR3 DNA: TGTGCCAGCAGTGTAGGTAGCGGGGGGGTAGATACGCAGTATTTT
V gene: TRBV6-1
J gene: TRBJ2-3
D gene: TRBD2
clone size: .

CDR3 protein: CASSLDFFGDYNEQFF
CDR3 DNA: TGTGCCAGCAGCTTAGACTTTTTTGGGGACTACAATGAGCAGTTCTTC
V gene: TRBV7-3
J gene: TRBJ2-1
D gene: .
clone size: .

CDR3 protein: CASSLDREETQYF
CDR3 DNA: TGTGCCAGCAGCTTGGACAGGGAAGAGACCCAGTACTTC
V gene: TRBV7-3
J gene: TRBJ2-5
D gene: TRBD1
clone size: .